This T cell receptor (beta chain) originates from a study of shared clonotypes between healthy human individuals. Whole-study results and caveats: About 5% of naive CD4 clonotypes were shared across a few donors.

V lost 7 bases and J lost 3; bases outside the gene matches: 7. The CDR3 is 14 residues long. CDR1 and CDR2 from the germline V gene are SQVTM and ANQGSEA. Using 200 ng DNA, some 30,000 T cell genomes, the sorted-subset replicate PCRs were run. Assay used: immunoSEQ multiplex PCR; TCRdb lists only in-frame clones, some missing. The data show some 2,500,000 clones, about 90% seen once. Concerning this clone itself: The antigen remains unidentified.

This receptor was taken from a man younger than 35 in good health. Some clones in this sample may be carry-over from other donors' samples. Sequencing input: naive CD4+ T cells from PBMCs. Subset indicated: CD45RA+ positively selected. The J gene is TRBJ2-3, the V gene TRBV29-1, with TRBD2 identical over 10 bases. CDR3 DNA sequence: TGCAGCGGCTTTAGCGGGAGGACGACAGATACGCAGTATTTT. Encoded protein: CSGFSGRTTDTQYF.